Sequencing of this T cell receptor (beta chain) was carried out in a study of T cells after yellow fever vaccination. Study-wide results and caveats: A limited proportion of clonotypes was detected within both the CD4 and CD8 compartments. Reappearing after the booster were most of the clones from primary vaccination (roughly 95% CD4, around 88% CD8).

MiXCR was run by TCRdb on the 5' RACE reads, yielding one entry per CDR3 protein. The table records around 400,000 distinct CDR3 sequences, 11% of them present only once. Turning to this clonotype: Its antigen is not known.

The CDR3 covers 13 residues. Unmatched junction bases numbered 7, after V lost 7 bases and J lost 8 bases. Germline lookup yields CDR1 LNHDA and CDR2 SQIVND (reference sequence). V gene TRBV19 combines with J gene TRBJ1-4; 7 nucleotides line up with TRBD1. This sequence was found in a man between 18 and 35 years old who received the YFV17D yellow fever vaccine. The source was PBMCs, collected on the day of the first yellow fever vaccination. The CDR3 loop reads CASKDRLIEKLFF. For the CDR3, the DNA is TGTGCCAGTAAGGACAGGCTGATAGAAAAACTGTTTTTT.